The 24 T cell receptor beta chains in this list originate from one sample, sequenced in a study of blood T cell repertoires in COVID-19. Sequenced by immunoSEQ multiplex PCR; TCRdb stores in-frame clones only, minus some. Of roughly 190,000 clones detected, around 89% appear once; the ten largest clones hold around 6%. Sequenced sample: peripheral blood. These TCRs come from a middle-aged man with active or convalescent COVID-19.

The chain is built from TRBV27 and TRBJ2-7; D unclear. Germline V gene lookup returns CDR1 MNHEY and CDR2 SMNVEV (reference sequence). V gave up 6 bases and J gave up 0 bases, with 12 bases separating them. The CDR3 covers 14 residues. The CDR3 DNA follows: TGTGCCAGCAGCATTGCGGAATACTCCTACGAGCAGTACTTC. The encoded protein is CASSIAEYSYEQYF.

The chain links TRBV25-1 to TRBJ1-3; D remains ambiguous. In germline, CDR1 is MGHDK, CDR2 SYGVNS. Between the trimmed V and J ends, which lost 6 bases and 2 bases, there was a span of 11 bases. The CDR3 length is 14 residues. The CDR3 region is CASSPYSTGNTIYF. CDR3 bases: TGTGCCAGCAGCCCGTATTCTACTGGAAACACCATATATTTT.

The chain couples TRBV19 to TRBJ2-3; the D gene is possibly TRBD2 (7 bases). Trimming left V 7 bases short and J 3 bases short, with 14 bases between. Per the germline V gene, CDR1 is LNHDA and CDR2 is SQIVND (reference sequence). The CDR3 loop spans 14 amino acids. The CDR3 region is CASKEGGETDTQYF. The CDR3 DNA reads as TGTGCCAGTAAGGAAGGGGGGGAAACAGATACGCAGTATTTT.

The V call is TRBV12-5, the J call TRBJ1-1; a possible D gene is TRBD1 (6 bases). Trimming stripped 2 bases from V and 0 bases from J, with 16 bases between. The CDR3 covers 17 residues. Germline CDR1 is LGHNT and CDR2 is FRNRAP. The DNA of the CDR3 is TGTGCTAGTGGTTTGTTCCCCAGGACAGAAATGAACACTGAAGCTTTCTTT. Amino acids: CASGLFPRTEMNTEAFF.

The gene calls are TRBV5-1 and TRBJ1-1, with TRBD1 matching 8 bases. The CDR3 contains 15 residues. Germline CDR1 is SGHRS and CDR2 is YFSETQ. With 4 bases clipped from V and 4 bases from J, the junction kept 9 bases outside the gene matches. Here the CDR3 reads CASSPAFTGGTEAFF. For the CDR3, the DNA is TGCGCCAGCAGCCCTGCTTTCACAGGGGGCACTGAAGCTTTCTTT.

The chain uses TRBV12-3 or TRBV12-4 and TRBJ1-1; D call uncertain. CDR3 size: 12 residues. Deletions cut 1 base from V and 8 bases from J, with 8 bases between. CDR3 in DNA: TGTGCCAGCAGTTTAGTGGGAGGGGAAGCTTTCTTT. Translating it yields CASSLVGGEAFF.

DNA for the CDR3: TGTGCCAGCGGGCTTTTGTACGAGCAGTACTTC. Translating gives CASGLLYEQYF. The chain links TRBV28 to TRBJ2-7; D is unresolved. In germline, CDR1 is MDHEN, CDR2 SYDVKM. The length of the CDR3 is 11 residues. V was cut by 8 bases and J by 4 bases, with 9 bases left in between.

The CDR3 sequence is CASSYTSDEQYF. Here the CDR3 DNA reads TGCGCCAGCAGCTACACAAGCGACGAGCAGTACTTC. This chain connects TRBV5-1 to TRBJ2-7; D unclear. This CDR3 comprises 12 residues. The germline CDR1 and CDR2 sequences are SGHRS and YFSETQ. V shed 3 bases and J shed 5 bases, with 9 bases lying between them.

V is TRBV19 and J is TRBJ1-2, with 12 bases matching TRBD1. Germline V lookup: CDR1 LNHDA, CDR2 SQIVND (reference sequence). Trimming cost V 3 bases and J 6 bases; bases outside gene matches: 14. The CDR3 loop spans 18 amino acids. The CDR3 is CASSIPSGTGGSRDGYTF. CDR3 bases: TGTGCCAGTAGTATTCCCTCCGGGACAGGGGGCTCTCGGGATGGCTACACCTTC.

This chain links TRBV28 with TRBJ1-3, with 9 bases that match TRBD1. The CDR3 is made up of 18 amino acids. Trimming at V came to 3 bases and at J to 3 bases, leaving 12 bases not matched to a gene. The V gene's germline CDR1 is MDHEN and CDR2 SYDVKM. CDR3: CASSFGLWGQGSGNTIYF. As DNA, the CDR3 is TGTGCCAGCAGTTTCGGGCTGTGGGGACAGGGTAGTGGAAACACCATATATTTT.

The J gene is TRBJ2-7, the V gene TRBV3-1 (or the pseudogene TRBV3-2); tentatively, D is TRBD2 (6 bases). V was trimmed by 2 bases and J by 6 bases, leaving 20 bases between them. The CDR3 has 16 residues. The V gene's germline CDR1 is LGHDT and CDR2 YNNKEL (reference sequence). This CDR3 is CASSQRTSFSSGEQYF. The CDR3 region has the DNA TGTGCCAGCAGCCAACGTACTAGCTTCAGTAGCGGCGAGCAGTACTTC.

CDR3 nucleotides: TGTGCCAGCAGCCGAGCAACAGCCGGTGAGAGCTCCTACGAGCAGTACTTC. Encoded protein: CASSRATAGESSYEQYF. This sequence joins TRBV4-2 and TRBJ2-7; the D is unclear. The CDR3 length is 17 residues. Between the trimmed V and J ends, which lost 4 bases and 0 bases, there was a span of 19 bases. The germline V gene has CDR1 LGHNA and CDR2 YNFKEQ.

This chain connects TRBV30 to TRBJ2-3, with D possibly being TRBD1 (5 bases). The CDR3 runs 16 residues. The germline CDR1 and CDR2 sequences are GTSNPN and SVGIG (reference sequence). Trimming cost V 2 bases and J 1 base, with 16 bases left between them. CDR3 in DNA: TGTGCCTGGAGTCATAGGGGAACATCTGGCACAGATACGCAGTATTTT. It translates to CAWSHRGTSGTDTQYF. The full variable domain, rest sourced from reference TRBV30 and TRBJ2-3, is SQTIHQWPATLVQPVGSPLSLECTVEGTSNPNLYWYRQAAGRGLQLLFYSVGIGQISSEVPQNLSASRPQDRQFILSSKKLLLSDSGFYLCAWSHRGTSGTDTQYFGPGTRLTVL.

Concerning this clone itself: This sample also contains other DNA sequences that code for the same CDR3. CDR3 sequence: CASSEARQGYEQYF. The DNA for the CDR3 is TGTGCCAGCAGTGAAGCAAGACAGGGCTACGAGCAGTACTTC. The chain couples TRBV6-1 to TRBJ2-7; TRBD1 aligns across 7 bases. Germline lookup yields CDR1 MNHNS and CDR2 SASEGT. V was pared by 0 bases and J by 3 bases, with 2 bases of the junction left unmatched. The CDR3 contains 14 residues.

The rearrangement links TRBV5-1 to TRBJ1-5; possibly TRBD1 for D (5 bases). The V end was cut by 0 bases, the J end by 11 bases, with 12 bases between. There are 13 residues in the CDR3. The germline V gene has CDR1 SGHRS and CDR2 YFSETQ. CDR3 protein: CASSLEVEGTQHF. The DNA of the CDR3 is TGCGCCAGCAGCTTGGAGGTGGAGGGGACCCAGCATTTT.

The chain recombines TRBV5-1 with TRBJ2-7; 9 nucleotides line up with TRBD1. This CDR3 comprises 14 residues. Losses at the gene ends were 0 bases for V and 5 bases for J; bases not matched to a gene: 3. CDR1 SGHRS and CDR2 YFSETQ come from the germline V gene. The DNA of the CDR3 is TGCGCCAGCAGCTTGGACAGGGGGCAGGACGAGCAGTACTTC. This translates into CASSLDRGQDEQYF.

The chain recombines TRBV19 with TRBJ1-3, with a possible D match to TRBD1 (5 bases). CDR1 is LNHDA and CDR2 is SQIVND in the germline V gene (reference sequence). V shed 3 bases and J shed 4 bases, with 10 bases lying between them. The CDR3 totals 14 residues. The CDR3 sequence: CASSIRVQGNTIYF. CDR3 nucleotides: TGTGCCAGTAGTATCAGGGTTCAGGGAAACACCATATATTTT.

J is TRBJ2-7 and V is TRBV12-3 or TRBV12-4; D unclear. The length of the CDR3 is 13 residues. Deletions cut 3 bases from V and 2 bases from J, with 8 bases between. The CDR3 here is CASSFGLAYEQYF. The DNA of the CDR3 is TGTGCCAGCAGTTTTGGCTTGGCCTACGAGCAGTACTTC.

The chain joins TRBV4-1 to TRBJ2-7; no clear D gene. The V gene's germline CDR1 is MGHRA and CDR2 YSYEKL. This CDR3 has 14 amino acids. With 1 base removed from V and 8 bases from J, the gap between germline ends came to 15 bases. The CDR3 coding sequence is TGCGCCAGCAGCCAAGCCCTCTCCGGGTACCAGCAGTACTTC. It yields the protein CASSQALSGYQQYF.

J is TRBJ2-1 and V is TRBV4-3, with TRBD1 matching 10 bases. The V gene end was trimmed by 1 base and the J gene end by 3 bases; junction bases not matched to a gene: 3. The CDR3 runs to 16 residues. CDR1 LGHNA and CDR2 YSLEER come from the germline V gene. CDR3 DNA sequence: TGCGCCAGCAGCCAAGCGACAGGGGGCTTCTACAATGAGCAGTTCTTC. It yields the protein CASSQATGGFYNEQFF.

The rearrangement joins TRBV7-8 to TRBJ1-6; 9 positions agree with TRBD1. The CDR3 is made up of 15 amino acids. V lost 5 bases, J lost 5 bases, and 4 bases stayed unmatched. Looked up from germline, CDR1 is SGHVS and CDR2 is FQNEAQ. The CDR3 DNA follows: TGTGCCAGCAGCCCCGGGACAGGGAATAATTCACCCCTCCACTTT. It is translated as CASSPGTGNNSPLHF.

The chain recombines TRBV15 with TRBJ1-2, with D possibly matching TRBD1 (5 bases). The CDR3 is 15 residues long. Trimming took off 1 base at V and 7 bases at J, with 16 bases between the two ends. Germline V gives CDR1 LNHNV, CDR2 YYDKDF (reference sequence). This CDR3 reads CATSRASGGAPGYTF. The CDR3 nucleotides are TGTGCCACCAGCAGAGCCTCCGGAGGGGCCCCTGGCTACACCTTC.

The chain uses TRBV19 and TRBJ1-3, with 7 nucleotides matching TRBD1. The CDR3 loop spans 17 amino acids. Looked up from germline, CDR1 is LNHDA and CDR2 is SQIVND (reference sequence). The J segment lost 0 bases and the V segment lost 4 bases, leaving 9 bases of the junction unmatched. The CDR3 nucleotides read TGTGCCAGTAGTACGTGGGGACAGCCGAGCTCTGGAAACACCATATATTTT. Residues: CASSTWGQPSSGNTIYF.

The genes are TRBV11-2 and TRBJ2-7; 7 bases map to TRBD1. The CDR3 runs to 11 residues. J lost 7 bases, V lost 5 bases, and 2 bases had no gene match. Germline assignment: CDR1 SGHAT and CDR2 FQNNGV. Here the CDR3 DNA reads TGTGCCAGCAGCCCGGACAGGGAGCAGTACTTC. Encoded protein: CASSPDREQYF.